These T cell receptor beta chains were read from a single sample in a study of identical twins. TCRdb recomputed calls from the 5' RACE reads with MiXCR, one row per CDR3 protein. Counted here are 430,000 or so distinct CDR3 sequences, 24% occurring once; the ten biggest clones make up about 3%. A further study also used this sample, focusing on T cells expressing NK-cell markers.

The sample comprised CD4+ T cells sorted from blood. Source of these receptors: a woman younger than 30 in good health. CDR3s include the opening cysteine and the closing phenylalanine or tryptophan.

>TRBV11-2|TRBJ2-5
CASSKRDARETQYF
>TRBV2|TRBJ1-2
CASSEWSGSGYTF
>TRBV6-2/TRBV6-3|TRBJ2-7
CASSSGNSYEQYF
>TRBV12-3/TRBV12-4|TRBJ2-7
CASSLDGTGSYEQYF
>TRBV2|TRBJ1-5
CASSGHGLNQPQHF
>TRBV3-1|TRBJ2-1
CASSPWGRANNEQFF
>TRBV4-1|TRBJ2-2
CASSRTGGALTGELFF
>TRBV12-3/TRBV12-4|TRBJ1-2
CASSFGGYDYGYTF
>TRBV6-1|TRBJ2-1
CASSDALTSGYNEQFF
>TRBV6-1|TRBJ2-5
CASRSGTVQETQYF
>TRBV11-2|TRBJ2-2
CASSARQSGELFF
>TRBV20-1|TRBJ2-5
CSAPPPGSPQETQYF
>TRBV5-1|TRBJ1-1
CASSYRGLNLNTEAFF
>TRBV20-1|TRBJ2-3
CSAWDRGTDTQYF
>TRBV21-1|TRBJ2-7
CASSNGTRLVKEQYF
>TRBV6-5|TRBJ1-6
CASSYNRESPLHF
>TRBV27|TRBJ2-3
CASSSPWDRGQDTQYF
>TRBV10-3|TRBJ2-1
CAISTGLAVNEQFF
>TRBV9|TRBJ2-1
CASSSRVGADEQFF
>TRBV7-2|TRBJ2-7
CASSLVGGGRTYEQYF
>TRBV3-1|TRBJ2-3
CASSQWDSSTDTQYF
>TRBV20-1|TRBJ2-7
CSAAYLMEQYF
>TRBV20-1|TRBJ2-1
CSAPPGGRGTYNEQFF
>TRBV20-1|TRBJ2-1
CSAPTSGISYNEQFF
>TRBV7-9|TRBJ1-3
CASSQRTGNTIYF
>TRBV20-1|TRBJ2-5
CSAIDSFQETQYF
>TRBV6-1|TRBJ2-5
CASTFSGRGYETQYF
>TRBV11-3|TRBJ2-1
CASSSTSGGAHNEQFF
>TRBV29-1|TRBJ2-3
CSREGGTDTQYF
>TRBV20-1|TRBJ2-5
CSARGRNGETQYF
>TRBV29-1|TRBJ1-1
CSVAPHGSGEAFF
>TRBV5-1|TRBJ2-2
CASSLVVGAGELFF
>TRBV29-1|TRBJ2-4
CSVVLLAGAKNIQYF
>TRBV5-1|TRBJ2-2
CASRASGRAAGELFF
>TRBV12-3/TRBV12-4|TRBJ2-7
CASSLIGQIEQYF
>TRBV20-1|TRBJ2-1
CSVWRQEQFF
>TRBV12-3/TRBV12-4|TRBJ1-2
CASSQQQGSWGYTF
>TRBV7-9|TRBJ2-5
CASSPLSKGRETQYF
>TRBV7-2|TRBJ2-7
CASSRDRGRTYEQYF
>TRBV5-1|TRBJ2-3
CASSLAGGAGGQDTQYF
>TRBV5-1|TRBJ1-2
CASSARNSNYGYTF
>TRBV6-6|TRBJ1-5
CASSWTSNQPQHF
>TRBV2|TRBJ2-2
CASSIQGGSTGELFF
>TRBV5-1|TRBJ2-3
CASSPGRGLTDTQYF
>TRBV12-3/TRBV12-4|TRBJ2-1
CASSSPGQTYNEQFF
>TRBV12-3/TRBV12-4|TRBJ2-1
CASSKTPSSYNEQFF
>TRBV5-4|TRBJ2-3
CASSPTGRGYSTDTQYF
>TRBV7-9|TRBJ2-1
CASSLRFGGAYNEQFF
>TRBV29-1|TRBJ1-2
CSVVGPGADGYTF
>TRBV20-1|TRBJ2-5
CSARAPTPGTQYF